One sample yielded the 8 T cell receptor beta chains listed below, sequenced in a study of T cell responses to AZD1222 COVID-19 vaccine. Only in-frame clones appear in the TCRdb table, and some are missing; sequencing was by immunoSEQ multiplex PCR. The sample has some 56,000 clones; 89% are singletons. The source was peripheral blood, collected 28 days after the second AZD1222 dose. These receptors were taken from an adult who received the AZD1222 COVID-19 vaccine.

The CDR3 is CASSQEVRQMNTEAFF. In nucleotides, the CDR3 is TGTGCCAGCAGCCAAGAGGTCAGACAGATGAACACTGAAGCTTTCTTT. The V and J genes are TRBV3-1 (or the pseudogene TRBV3-2) and TRBJ1-1; perhaps TRBD1 as D (5 bases). The CDR3 loop spans 16 amino acids. V lost 0 bases, J lost 0 bases, and 11 bases lay in between. Germline CDR1 LGHDT, CDR2 YNNKEL (reference sequence).

V usage is TRBV28 and J usage is TRBJ1-5; tentative D call: TRBD1 (5 bases). Germline V CDR1 and CDR2: MDHEN, SYDVKM. The CDR3 extends over 13 amino acids. The ends were cut back, 5 bases at V and 7 bases at J, with 12 bases in the middle. The chain's CDR3 is CASSPMDNQPQHF. The CDR3 DNA reads TGTGCCAGCAGTCCAATGGACAACCAGCCCCAGCATTTT.

The sample holds one count of this clone. The rearrangement joins TRBV18 to TRBJ1-4; D is unclear. This CDR3 region has 14 residues. Germline CDR1 reads KGHSH; CDR2 reads LQKENI. With 3 bases removed from V and 3 bases from J, the gap between germline ends came to 8 bases. The CDR3 loop reads CASSPGQANEKLFF. The CDR3 nucleotides are TGTGCCAGCTCACCCGGGCAGGCTAATGAAAAACTGTTTTTT.

The V and J genes are TRBV5-8 and TRBJ2-2; D gene unclear. CDR1 and CDR2 (germline): SGHTS, YDEGEE. With 5 bases removed from V and 6 bases from J, the gap between germline ends came to 2 bases. This CDR3 is 10 amino acids long. The CDR3 here is CASRSGELFF. The CDR3 DNA is TGTGCCAGCAGGTCCGGGGAGCTGTTTTTT.

This chain connects TRBV11-2 to TRBJ2-1; D is unresolved. CDR3 length: 14 amino acids. Trimming left V 1 base short and J 6 bases short, with 10 bases between. Germline CDR1 SGHAT, CDR2 FQNNGV. The CDR3 is CASSLGRQSNEQFF. CDR3 coding DNA: TGTGCCAGCAGCTTAGGCCGGCAGAGCAATGAGCAGTTCTTC. Complete variable domain (other parts from reference TRBV11-2 and TRBJ2-1): EAGVAQSPRYKIIEKRQSVAFWCNPISGHATLYWYQQILGQGPKLLIQFQNNGVVDDSQLPKDRFSAERLKGVDSTLKIQPAKLEDSAVYLCASSLGRQSNEQFFGPGTRLTVL.

This clone was detected only once. The genes are TRBV12-3 or TRBV12-4 and TRBJ2-7, with D possibly matching TRBD1 (6 bases). The CDR3 totals 13 residues. V lost 5 bases and J 6 bases, leaving 14 bases between the germline ends. DNA of the CDR3: TGTGCCAGCAGTCTACAGGGATCCGCCGAGCAGTACTTC. Protein: CASSLQGSAEQYF.

The chain has TRBV9 and TRBJ1-1; 8 bases are a match to TRBD1. V was pared by 0 bases and J by 8 bases, with 12 bases of the junction left unmatched. Germline CDR1 reads SGDLS; CDR2 reads YYNGEE. CDR3 size: 16 residues. The CDR3 DNA sequence: TGTGCCAGCAGCGTAGGTACAGGGGGGGCAAACTCAGAAGCTTTCTTT. Translated: CASSVGTGGANSEAFF.

This clone was counted between two and nine times. V and J are TRBV6-6 and TRBJ1-2, with 8 bases fitting TRBD1. The CDR3 loop spans 14 amino acids. The ends lost 2 bases at V and 9 bases at J; junction bases unmatched: 8. From germline, CDR1 is MNHNY and CDR2 SVGAGI (reference sequence). CDR3 loop: CASSYAGAGGSYTF. The DNA for the CDR3 is TGTGCCAGCAGTTACGCTGGAGCAGGGGGCAGCTACACCTTC.